The clone carrying this T cell receptor beta chain was picked up many times. Its antigen is unidentified. Germline assignment: CDR1 KGHSH and CDR2 LQKENI. This CDR3 is built from 14 residues. Trimming removed 0 bases from V and 4 bases from J, with 9 bases in between. The source of the sample is a study of T cells in Graves' hyperthyroidism and ophthalmopathy. Turning to the study itself: The authors collected peripheral blood at initial diagnosis, before any treatment. Study outcomes and limitations: Before onset, ophthalmopathy was predicted by the model a median approximately 6.6 months earlier.

Any patient presenting with uncontrolled infection, other autoimmune disease, pregnancy or lactation was left out. The diagnostic basis comprised clinical symptoms, serum thyroxine and TRAb, thyroid ultrasound and orbital computed tomography. Amplification of TCR beta CDR3 regions was performed using RNA transcripts as template. A first-round RT-PCR of the TCR CDR3 used the HTBI primer set. TCRdb fed the multiplex PCR reads into MiXCR, producing one record per CDR3 protein. This table has approximately 200,000 distinct CDR3 sequences, about 17% appearing once. V gene TRBV18 combines with J gene TRBJ2-5, with unresolved D. Source material: blood. The receptor comes from a man aged 35-49 years with Graves' hyperthyroidism. The CDR3 here is CASSPPGQRETQYF. DNA for the CDR3: TGTGCCAGCTCACCACCGGGTCAGAGAGAGACCCAGTACTTC.